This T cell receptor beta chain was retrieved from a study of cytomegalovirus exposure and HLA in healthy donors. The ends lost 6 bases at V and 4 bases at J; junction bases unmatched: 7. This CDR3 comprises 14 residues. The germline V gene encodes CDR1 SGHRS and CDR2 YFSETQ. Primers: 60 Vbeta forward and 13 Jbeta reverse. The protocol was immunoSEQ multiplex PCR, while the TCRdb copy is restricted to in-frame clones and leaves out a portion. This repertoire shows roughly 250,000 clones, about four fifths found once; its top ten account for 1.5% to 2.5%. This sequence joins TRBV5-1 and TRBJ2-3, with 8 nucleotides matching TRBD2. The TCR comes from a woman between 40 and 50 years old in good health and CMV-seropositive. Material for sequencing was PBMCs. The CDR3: CASTLSGNPDTQYF. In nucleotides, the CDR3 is TGCGCCAGCACCCTTAGCGGGAACCCAGATACGCAGTATTTT.